These 21 T cell receptor beta chains were sequenced from one sample in a study of T-cell reconstitution after alpha-beta-depleted transplantation in children. Using unique molecular identifiers, the investigators prepared the TCRbeta library. Using its own MiXCR run on the PCR reads, TCRdb lists one record per CDR3 protein. The sample has approximately 500,000 distinct CDR3 sequences; over 9.5% are singletons. Sequences were derived from PBMCs, sampled before TCRalphabeta/CD19-depleted stem cell transplant. Receptors were obtained from a child aged 2-15 years with inherited bone marrow failure, due to receive a stem cell transplant.

This clonotype was seen ten or more times. The J gene is TRBJ2-1, the V gene TRBV4-3, with D hard to call. Looked up from germline, CDR1 is LGHNA and CDR2 is YSLEER. Trimming took 0 bases from V and 4 from J, leaving 16 bases between them. The CDR3 is 17 residues long. CDR3 DNA: TGCGCCAGCAGCCAAGAGGACCGGGCAGCTCTTTACAATGAGCAGTTCTTC. Protein sequence: CASSQEDRAALYNEQFF.

This clonotype was detected many times. V and J are TRBV4-3 and TRBJ1-4; D gene uncertain. The CDR3 spans 16 residues. The V end was cut by 1 base, the J end by 7 bases, with 16 bases between. Germline loops: CDR1 LGHNA, CDR2 YSLEER. CDR3 nucleotide sequence: TGCGCCAGCAGCCAAGCGCCGTCGGGAGGGAGTGAAAAACTGTTTTTT. This translates into CASSQAPSGGSEKLFF.

In this sample, this clonotype turned up many times. The rearrangement links TRBV15 to TRBJ2-3; tentative D call: TRBD1 (6 bases). Germline CDR1 is LNHNV and CDR2 is YYDKDF (reference sequence). This CDR3 region has 12 residues. The CDR3 spells CATGRVQDTQYF. The CDR3 DNA follows: TGTGCGACAGGCAGGGTTCAAGATACGCAGTATTTT.

This clonotype was counted ten times or more. This rearrangement joins TRBV9 to TRBJ2-3; no reliable D call. The germline V gene has CDR1 SGDLS and CDR2 YYNGEE. The CDR3 sequence is 14 residues long. With 0 bases removed from V and 11 bases from J, the gap between germline ends came to 16 bases. This chain's CDR3 is CASSVDWVSQMQYF. The CDR3 nucleotides read TGTGCCAGCAGCGTAGACTGGGTTTCACAGATGCAGTATTTT.

Turning to this clonotype: It may be a read error: a sequence one base away is much more abundant. The chain recombines TRBV6-1 with TRBJ2-2; possible D gene TRBD2, 6 bases. The CDR3 length is 14 residues. Germline CDR1 reads MNHNS; CDR2 reads SASEGT. CDR3 in amino acids: CASSDLRGAGGLFF. The CDR3 region has the DNA TGTGCCAGCAGTGATCTCCGGGGCGCCGGGGGGCTGTTTTTT.

The chain couples TRBV11-2 to TRBJ2-1; 9 bases match TRBD2. The CDR3 totals 17 residues. Per the germline V gene, CDR1 is SGHAT and CDR2 is FQNNGV. V lost 1 base to trimming and J lost 9 bases; unmatched junction nucleotides: 13. CDR3 nucleotides: TGTGCCAGCAGCTTAGGGGTTGATGCGGGAGGGCCAGTTGAGCAGTTCTTC. It specifies CASSLGVDAGGPVEQFF. The full variable domain, its missing parts supplied by reference TRBV11-2 and TRBJ2-1, is EAGVAQSPRYKIIEKRQSVAFWCNPISGHATLYWYQQILGQGPKLLIQFQNNGVVDDSQLPKDRFSAERLKGVDSTLKIQPAKLEDSAVYLCASSLGVDAGGPVEQFFGPGTRLTVL.

This clonotype was counted at least ten times. The chain employs TRBV6-2 or TRBV6-3 and TRBJ2-2; 7 bases fit TRBD2. The germline gives CDR1 MNHEY, CDR2 SVGEGT. With V trimmed by 8 bases and J by 5 bases, 8 bases remained unmatched. The CDR3 length is 14 residues. The CDR3 loop reads CASSSGGLTGELFF. CDR3 bases: TGTGCCAGCTCTTCGGGAGGACTAACCGGGGAGCTGTTTTTT.

The chain couples TRBV18 to TRBJ2-1; 9 bases align to TRBD1. Germline V CDR1 and CDR2: KGHSH, LQKENI. V dropped 2 bases and J dropped 0; count of bases not matched to a gene: 5. CDR3 size: 17 residues. The CDR3 sequence: CASSPLETGGSYNEQFF. For the CDR3, the DNA is TGTGCCAGCTCACCATTAGAGACAGGGGGCTCCTACAATGAGCAGTTCTTC.

The sample holds many counts of this clonotype. The CDR3 DNA reads TGTGCCAGCAGCTTCGGCGAGGCCAATGAGCAGTTCTTC. It is translated as CASSFGEANEQFF. V and J are TRBV5-6 and TRBJ2-1; unclear D gene. The germline CDR1 and CDR2 sequences are SGHDT and YYEEEE. Trimming shortened V by 2 bases and J by 6 bases, and 9 bases separated the two germline ends. The CDR3 loop spans 13 amino acids.

This clonotype was counted many times. The chain carries TRBV5-1 and TRBJ2-5, with no clear D. CDR1 and CDR2 from the germline V gene are SGHRS and YFSETQ. The CDR3 length is 14 residues. V lost 0 bases and J 2 bases, leaving 8 bases between the germline ends. In nucleotides, the CDR3 is TGCGCCAGCAGCTTGGTTGTGACACAAGAGACCCAGTACTTC. This gives the protein CASSLVVTQETQYF.

The chain couples TRBV11-2 to TRBJ2-3, with D possibly being TRBD2 (5 bases). The CDR3 totals 17 residues. CDR1 and CDR2 from the germline V gene are SGHAT and FQNNGV. The ends were cut back, 6 bases at V and 0 bases at J, with 19 bases in the middle. CDR3 in amino acids: CASSPQTTLASTDTQYF. The DNA of the CDR3 is TGTGCCAGCAGTCCCCAGACTACGCTAGCTAGCACAGATACGCAGTATTTT. Based on the CDR3 plus reference TRBV11-2 and TRBJ2-3, the full variable domain is EAGVAQSPRYKIIEKRQSVAFWCNPISGHATLYWYQQILGQGPKLLIQFQNNGVVDDSQLPKDRFSAERLKGVDSTLKIQPAKLEDSAVYLCASSPQTTLASTDTQYFGPGTRLTVL.

This clonotype occurred many times. This rearrangement joins TRBV10-3 to TRBJ2-5, with D unclear. CDR1 is ENHRY, CDR2 SYGVKD, per germline. The CDR3 covers 14 residues. With 3 bases removed from V and 1 base from J, the gap between germline ends came to 9 bases. The chain's CDR3 is CAISDLGLQETQYF. As DNA, the CDR3 is TGTGCCATCAGTGATCTTGGGCTCCAAGAGACCCAGTACTTC.

Many counts were recorded for this clonotype. V and J are TRBV5-5 and TRBJ1-1; D not certain. This CDR3 region has 13 residues. Germline V lookup: CDR1 SGHKS, CDR2 YYEKEE (reference sequence). Trimming stripped 2 bases from V and 2 bases from J, with 7 bases between. Here the CDR3 DNA reads TGTGCCAGCAGCTTTACACGTAACACTGAAGCTTTCTTT. Its translation: CASSFTRNTEAFF.

This clonotype was observed at least ten times. The V gene is TRBV12-3 or TRBV12-4, the J gene TRBJ2-1; possible D gene TRBD2, 5 bases. CDR3 length equals 13 residues. With 8 bases removed from V and 9 bases from J, the gap between germline ends came to 17 bases. This chain's CDR3 is CASSTGERGEQFF. As DNA, the CDR3 is TGTGCCAGCTCAACTGGGGAGCGCGGTGAGCAGTTCTTC.

In this sample, this clonotype turned up many times. This rearrangement joins TRBV29-1 to TRBJ2-7, with unresolved D. CDR1 is SQVTM, CDR2 ANQGSEA, per germline. The CDR3 covers 12 residues. Trimming took 0 bases from V and 3 from J, leaving 6 bases between them. Here the CDR3 reads CSVEDRSYEQYF. The CDR3 DNA sequence: TGCAGCGTTGAAGATCGCAGCTACGAGCAGTACTTC.

This clonotype has more than one count but fewer than ten. The chain carries TRBV4-1 and TRBJ2-7; D gene unclear. V was trimmed by 1 base and J by 0 bases, leaving 10 bases between them. Per the germline V gene, CDR1 is MGHRA and CDR2 is YSYEKL. The CDR3 is made up of 15 amino acids. As DNA, the CDR3 is TGCGCCAGCAGCCAAGCCATCTTGAGCTCCTACGAGCAGTACTTC. It is translated as CASSQAILSSYEQYF.

This clonotype was seen just once. A much more abundant neighbour one base away suggests this may be a read error. This is likely a read error, given that the CDR3 carries no conserved phenylalanine or tryptophan at its end. The gene calls are TRBV7-2 and TRBJ2-7; D remains unclear. Germline lookup yields CDR1 SGHTA and CDR2 FQGNSA. V was trimmed by 4 bases and J by 4 bases, leaving 5 bases between them. This CDR3 is 11 amino acids long. In nucleotides, the CDR3 is TGTGCCAGCAGCTCCATATACGAGCAGTACCTC. Amino acid sequence: CASSSIYEQYL.

Ten or more counts support this clonotype. V is TRBV6-5 and J is TRBJ2-1; 12 positions match TRBD2. Germline trimming cut 4 bases from V and 8 bases from J; bases unmatched to any gene: 12. Germline CDR1 reads MNHEY; CDR2 reads SVGAGI. This CDR3 comprises 17 residues. The CDR3 protein is CASSSELAGGAGDEQFF. CDR3 nucleotide sequence: TGTGCCAGCAGTTCGGAACTAGCGGGAGGCGCCGGTGATGAGCAGTTCTTC.

This clonotype occurred many times. V gene TRBV7-8 combines with J gene TRBJ2-3; D unclear. The CDR3 length is 13 residues. V gave up 5 bases and J gave up 6 bases, with 12 bases separating them. Per germline, CDR1 SGHVS and CDR2 FQNEAQ. The CDR3 region has the DNA TGTGCCAGCAGCCCTGGACCGAGGGATACGCAGTATTTT. Its translation is CASSPGPRDTQYF. Full variable domain (outside the CDR3, taken from reference TRBV7-8 and TRBJ2-3): GAGVSQSPRYKVAKRGQDVALRCDPISGHVSLFWYQQALGQGPEFLTYFQNEAQLDKSGLPSDRFFAERPEGSVSTLKIQRTQQEDSAVYLCASSPGPRDTQYFGPGTRLTVL.

This clonotype was counted only a few times. This rearrangement joins TRBV11-2 to TRBJ2-3; no definite D call. The CDR3 covers 12 residues. V lost 6 bases to trimming and J lost 6 bases, with 10 bases between them. Germline loops: CDR1 SGHAT, CDR2 FQNNGV. For the CDR3, the DNA is TGTGCCAGCAGACCAACTCGGGATACGCAGTATTTT. This gives the protein CASRPTRDTQYF.

This clonotype was picked up many times. The chain carries TRBV20-1 and TRBJ2-7; TRBD2 matches at 8 bases. Trimming removed 6 bases from V and 6 bases from J; junction bases left unmatched: 13. Germline lookup yields CDR1 DFQATT and CDR2 SNEGSKA (reference sequence). The CDR3 is 14 amino acids. The CDR3 reads CSARSLAGLSEQYF. For the CDR3, the DNA is TGCAGTGCCCGAAGTCTAGCGGGCCTGAGCGAGCAGTACTTC.